One sample yielded the 13 T cell receptor beta chains listed below, sequenced in a study of cytomegalovirus exposure and HLA in healthy donors. The primer mix had 60 Vbeta and 13 Jbeta primers. Repertoires were generated with immunoSEQ multiplex PCR, while TCRdb's copy carries only in-frame clones and drops some. Its clone listing holds fewer than 85,000 clones. The sample consisted of PBMCs. These receptors all come from a man aged 45-65 years in good health and CMV-seropositive.

The V call is TRBV6-1, the J call TRBJ2-7; D possibly corresponds to TRBD1 (5 bases). This CDR3 has 15 residues. Trimming left V 5 bases short and J 1 base short, with 15 bases between. CDR1 and CDR2 from the germline V gene are MNHNS and SASEGT. The CDR3 spells CASSPYIGASYEQYV. CDR3 bases: TGTGCCAGCAGTCCTTACATTGGGGCTTCCTACGAGCAGTACGTC.

The chain employs TRBV7-7 and TRBJ2-3, with a possible D match to TRBD1 (8 bases). This CDR3 is built from 18 residues. The germline V gene encodes CDR1 SSHAT and CDR2 FNYEAQ (reference sequence). Trimming stripped 3 bases from V and 0 bases from J, with 19 bases between. Here the CDR3 reads CASSLGRGGDRSTDTQYF. CDR3 DNA sequence: TGTGCCAGCAGCTTGGGGAGAGGGGGGGACAGGAGCACAGATACGCAGTATTTT.

In DNA, the CDR3 is TGTGCCAGCTCACCTTCTTCGGGCAGGGGGGATAGCACTGAAGCTTTCTTT. Residues: CASSPSSGRGDSTEAFF. The V and J genes are TRBV18 and TRBJ1-1, with 7 bases that match TRBD1. Germline V gene sequence: CDR1 KGHSH, CDR2 LQKENI. There are 17 residues in the CDR3. The V gene end was trimmed by 3 bases and the J gene end by 4 bases; junction bases not matched to a gene: 14.

The chain carries TRBV5-1 and TRBJ2-7; D is unclear. CDR3 length: 14 residues. With 4 bases removed from V and 3 bases from J, the gap between germline ends came to 14 bases. The germline V gene has CDR1 SGHRS and CDR2 YFSETQ. The CDR3 reads CASSPLTANYEQYF. In DNA form, the CDR3 reads TGCGCCAGCAGCCCCCTCACAGCCAACTACGAGCAGTACTTC.

V usage is TRBV29-1 and J usage is TRBJ2-3; 8 bases fit TRBD1. The V gene end was trimmed by 7 bases and the J gene end by 0 bases; junction bases not matched to a gene: 9. This CDR3 is 15 amino acids long. Germline CDR1 and CDR2: SQVTM and ANQGSEA. Written as DNA, the CDR3 is TGCAGCGGCCGAACAGGGGGACCTAGCACAGATACGCAGTATTTT. It yields the protein CSGRTGGPSTDTQYF.

CDR3 coding DNA: TGTGCCAGCAGCTTAGGGGCCTACGGCGGGGAGCTGTTTTTT. Translated, it gives CASSLGAYGGELFF. The V gene is TRBV7-7, the J gene TRBJ2-2; D is uncertain. The germline V gene encodes CDR1 SSHAT and CDR2 FNYEAQ (reference sequence). The CDR3 extends over 14 amino acids. V was cut by 1 base and J by 7 bases, with 10 bases left in between.

J is TRBJ1-1 and V is TRBV4-1, with 8 bases that match TRBD1. The CDR3 consists of 17 residues. Per the germline V gene, CDR1 is MGHRA and CDR2 is YSYEKL. V dropped 1 base and J dropped 5; count of bases not matched to a gene: 12. The CDR3 region is CASSQALLQGVRTEAFF. The CDR3 coding sequence is TGCGCCAGCAGCCAAGCTTTACTACAGGGGGTTCGGACTGAAGCTTTCTTT.

This sequence joins TRBV28 and TRBJ1-1; 8 nucleotides agree with TRBD1. V shed 6 bases and J 5 bases; nucleotides not matched to a gene: 14. This CDR3 has 16 amino acids. CDR1 and CDR2 from the germline V gene are MDHEN and SYDVKM. CDR3 in amino acids: CASRPNGQGRRTEAFF. The CDR3 nucleotides are TGTGCCAGCAGGCCTAACGGACAGGGACGGCGGACTGAAGCTTTCTTT.

The gene calls are TRBV6-5 and TRBJ1-4; D gene ambiguous. The CDR3 contains 15 residues. The germline CDR1 and CDR2 sequences are MNHEY and SVGAGI. V lost 0 bases and J lost 8, with 13 bases in between. Here the CDR3 reads CASSYSEGVGEKLFF. In DNA, the CDR3 is TGTGCCAGCAGTTACTCGGAGGGTGTGGGAGAAAAACTGTTTTTT.

V is TRBV7-2 and J is TRBJ1-3; D uncertain. Germline V gives CDR1 SGHTA, CDR2 FQGNSA. The CDR3 extends over 14 amino acids. The V end lost 0 bases, the J end lost 7 bases, and 10 bases lay between the germline ends. The CDR3 nucleotides read TGTGCCAGCAGCTTAGCCGGTGGAGGGAACACCATATATTTT. Amino acid sequence: CASSLAGGGNTIYF.

The chain joins TRBV4-1 to TRBJ2-5; TRBD1 aligns across 9 bases. The germline V gene encodes CDR1 MGHRA and CDR2 YSYEKL. This CDR3 is built from 15 residues. V was clipped by 3 bases and J by 3 bases; unmatched bases: 5. The CDR3 DNA sequence: TGCGCCAGCAGCCAGCCCCGGGACAGGGAAGAGACCCAGTACTTC. Encoded protein: CASSQPRDREETQYF.

The gene calls are TRBV4-1 and TRBJ1-2; possibly TRBD1 for D (6 bases). V was clipped by 8 bases and J by 6 bases, with 25 bases between them. The length of the CDR3 is 16 residues. CDR1 is MGHRA and CDR2 is YSYEKL in the germline V gene. CDR3 amino acids: CASQIRNRVGLNGYTF. The CDR3 DNA follows: TGCGCCAGCCAGATAAGAAACAGGGTTGGATTGAATGGCTACACCTTC.

The rearrangement uses TRBV27 and TRBJ2-1, with 10 positions matching TRBD2. The germline V gene has CDR1 MNHEY and CDR2 SMNVEV (reference sequence). The CDR3 spans 15 residues. The V and J ends lost 6 bases and 3 bases, in that order; junction bases with no gene match: 5. CDR3 residues: CASRRAGGIYNEQFF. The DNA of the CDR3 is TGTGCCAGCAGACGAGCGGGGGGGATCTACAATGAGCAGTTCTTC.